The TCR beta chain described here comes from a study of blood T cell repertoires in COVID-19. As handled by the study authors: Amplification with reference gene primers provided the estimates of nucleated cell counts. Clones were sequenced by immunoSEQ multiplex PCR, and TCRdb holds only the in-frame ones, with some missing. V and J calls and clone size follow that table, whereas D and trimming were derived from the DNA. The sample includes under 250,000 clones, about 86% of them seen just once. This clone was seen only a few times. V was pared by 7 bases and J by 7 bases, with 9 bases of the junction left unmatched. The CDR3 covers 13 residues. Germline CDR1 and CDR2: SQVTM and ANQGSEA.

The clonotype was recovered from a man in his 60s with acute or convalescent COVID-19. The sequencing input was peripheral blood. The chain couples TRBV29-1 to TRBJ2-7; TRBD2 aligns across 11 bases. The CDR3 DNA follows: TGCAGCGGTGGGACTAGCGGCCGTCGGGAGCAGTACTTC. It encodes CSGGTSGRREQYF.